What follows describes a single T cell receptor (beta chain). Its antigen is as yet unknown. Using immunoSEQ multiplex PCR, the repertoire was profiled, and TCRdb retains in-frame clones only, with some absent. The data contain 50,000 to 65,000 clones, just over 75% of them singletons. This record comes from a study of radiotherapy plus CTLA-4 blockade in lung cancer. Study results and caveats: Tumor-origin TCR clones grew in blood after radiotherapy plus ipilimumab.

In germline, CDR1 is SGHRS, CDR2 YFSETQ. The CDR3 contains 16 residues. The V gene end was trimmed by 4 bases and the J gene end by 1 base; junction bases not matched to a gene: 5. The sequence came from a human donor with non-small cell lung cancer who had a partial response to radiotherapy plus ipilimumab. The input for sequencing was peripheral blood, taken from a patient treated with radiotherapy plus ipilimumab. The J gene is TRBJ2-7, the V gene TRBV5-1; 13 nucleotides line up with TRBD2. The CDR3 DNA is TGCGCCAGCAGCCCGGGACTAGCGGGATTTTCCTACGAGCAGTACTTC. Translation gives CASSPGLAGFSYEQYF.